The present entry profiles one TCR beta chain with its context. This sample stems from a study of T cells expressing NK-cell markers. TCRdb reprocessed the 5' RACE reads and keeps a single row for each CDR3 protein, giving no DNA. The listing records approximately 550,000 distinct CDR3 sequences. The germline V gene encodes CDR1 GTSNPN and CDR2 SVGIG (reference sequence). The CDR3 loop spans 15 amino acids. This receptor was obtained from a man aged 18-30 years in good health. Sequences were obtained from blood T cells: a sorted CD56 or NKG2C T cell subset, CD4+ or CD8+ T cells, or bulk PBMC T cells (not recorded which). V is TRBV30 and J is TRBJ2-3; TCRdb returns TRBD2, unconfirmable since there is no DNA. CDR3 protein: CAWTPSGSGSDTQYF.